A single T cell receptor (beta chain) is shown here with its context. Sequenced by immunoSEQ multiplex PCR; TCRdb stores in-frame clones only, minus some. Seen here are approximately 980,000 clones, roughly 72% observed once, and the top ten hold roughly 1.5%. The data belong to a study of shared clonotypes between healthy human individuals. Trimming took 6 bases from V and 6 from J, leaving 10 bases between them. The CDR3 runs to 12 residues. Germline CDR1 and CDR2: MNHNY and SVGAGI (reference sequence). The V gene is TRBV6-6, the J gene TRBJ2-3; D possibly corresponds to TRBD2 (5 bases). The receptor comes from a man aged 18-30 years in good health. Sequenced input: memory CD4+ T cells sorted from blood. Subset described: CD45RA-negative fraction. CDR3 sequence (DNA): TGTGCCAGCAGGCCCTCGGGGGATACGCAGTATTTT. Amino acid sequence: CASRPSGDTQYF.